The clone carrying this T cell receptor (beta chain) was seen many times. The entry originates in a study of CD8+CD57+ T cells in acquired aplastic anemia. Study information: DNA from sorted CD4+ and CD8+ cells averaged about 3.2 ug.

Profiling of TCR beta VDJ combinations and CDR3 sequences used genomic DNA as template. TCRdb fed the reads into MiXCR, producing one record per CDR3 protein. The table records 450,000 to 550,000 distinct CDR3 sequences, 25% to 40% of them present only once. The CDR3 is made up of 15 amino acids. J was trimmed by 5 bases and V by 4 bases; bases with no gene match: 11. Germline CDR1 SGHRS, CDR2 YFSETQ. Patients who underwent sequencing had shown CD8+CD57+ cell expansion by flow cytometry. Every patient had severe acquired aplastic anemia. Patients were therapy-naive when their blood was sampled. The source material was sorted CD4+, CD8+, or CD8+CD57+ T cells (not recorded which) from PBMCs. This TCR was recovered from a human donor with aplastic anemia. The chain carries TRBV5-1 and TRBJ2-7, with 8 positions matching TRBD1. The CDR3 DNA reads as TGCGCCAGCAGCCAATGGACAGGGACCGCTAACGAGCAGTACTTC. It translates to CASSQWTGTANEQYF.